This T cell receptor (beta chain) comes out of a study of blood T cell repertoires in COVID-19. The V segment lost 5 bases and the J segment 6 bases; nucleotides outside the gene matches: 8. CDR1 is KGHSH and CDR2 is LQKENI in the germline V gene. This CDR3 comprises 14 residues. Some clones are missing from TCRdb's copy, which holds only in-frame ones; the method was immunoSEQ multiplex PCR. The sample includes around 120,000 clones, around 85% of them seen just once. The rearrangement joins TRBV18 to TRBJ2-7, with 9 nucleotides matching TRBD1. This sequence originates from an older man who had recovered from COVID-19. The specimen sequenced was peripheral blood. CDR3 in DNA: TGTGCCAGCTCAGCAAGGGACAGGGCCTCCGAGCAGTACTTC. It codes for CASSARDRASEQYF.